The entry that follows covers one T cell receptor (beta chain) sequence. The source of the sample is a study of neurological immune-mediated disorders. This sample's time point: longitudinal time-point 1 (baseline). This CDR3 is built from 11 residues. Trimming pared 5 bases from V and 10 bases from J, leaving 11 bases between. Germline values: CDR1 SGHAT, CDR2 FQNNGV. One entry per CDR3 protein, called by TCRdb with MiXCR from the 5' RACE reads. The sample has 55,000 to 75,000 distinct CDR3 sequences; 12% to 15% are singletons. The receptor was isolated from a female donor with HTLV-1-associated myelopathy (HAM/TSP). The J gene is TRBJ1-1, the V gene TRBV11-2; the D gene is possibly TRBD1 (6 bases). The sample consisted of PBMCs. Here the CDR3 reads CASSPVQGAFF. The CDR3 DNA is TGTGCCAGCAGCCCGGTACAGGGAGCTTTCTTT.